The rows below give T cell receptor beta chains drawn from one sample of a study of cytomegalovirus exposure and HLA in healthy donors. Using immunoSEQ multiplex PCR, the repertoire was profiled, and TCRdb retains in-frame clones only, with some absent. The table counts about 67,000 clones; over 4% lies in the top ten. The sequencing sample was made of PBMCs. Every receptor here comes from a woman aged 35 to 49 in good health and CMV-seropositive. CDR3s include the opening cysteine and the closing phenylalanine or tryptophan. D genes are given only for firm matches.

v_gene	len	d_gene	j_gene	CDR3nt	CDR3aa
TRBV6-1	13	-	TRBJ1-1	TGTGCCAGCAGTGAGGGGCGGGGACTCGGAGCTTTCTTT	CASSEGRGLGAFF
TRBV6-6	13	-	TRBJ2-5	TGTGCCAGCAGTAGACAGAGCCAAGAGACCCAGTACTTC	CASSRQSQETQYF
TRBV7-9	15	-	TRBJ1-1	TGTGCCAGCAGCCCAGATCAGGGGTTGAACACTGAAGCTTTCTTT	CASSPDQGLNTEAFF
TRBV7-2	15	TRBD1	TRBJ2-7	TGTGCCAGCAGCTTGTCAACCGGACAGGTTTACGAGCAGTACTTC	CASSLSTGQVYEQYF
TRBV5-1	14	-	TRBJ1-2	TGCGCCAGCGCGCAAGGGAGTCTTAACTATGGCTACACCTTC	CASAQGSLNYGYTF
TRBV10-3	12	-	TRBJ1-2	TGTGCCATCAGTGAGACAGGAGATGGCTACACCTTC	CAISETGDGYTF
TRBV5-5	17	-	TRBJ1-1	TGTGCCAGCAGCCTCCTGGGGGCAGGGGCGGGGGGTACTGAAGCTTTCTTT	CASSLLGAGAGGTEAFF
TRBV9	14	TRBD2	TRBJ2-7	TGTGCCAGCAGCGAGACTAGCGGAGCCTACGAGCAGTACTTC	CASSETSGAYEQYF
TRBV19	14	-	TRBJ1-1	TGTGCCAGCTCAAGTCCGGGACAGAACACTGAAGCTTTCTTT	CASSSPGQNTEAFF
TRBV11-2	13	-	TRBJ2-7	TGTGCCAGCAGCGCCGGCGGGCACTACGAGCAGTACTTC	CASSAGGHYEQYF
TRBV27	15	-	TRBJ2-3	TGTGCCAGCAGTTTATCGGGCTATATGACAGATACGCAGTATTTT	CASSLSGYMTDTQYF
TRBV6-1	20	-	TRBJ1-5	TGTGCCAGCAGTGAAAGGGGATGGGAAGGGCGGATGGTCAGCAATCAGCCCCAGCATTTT	CASSERGWEGRMVSNQPQHF
TRBV7-9	18	TRBD2	TRBJ2-5	TGTGCCAGCAGCTTAGGGGGAGAGGCTAGCGGCTTTGAAGAGACCCAGTACTTC	CASSLGGEASGFEETQYF
TRBV21-1	16	-	TRBJ1-3	TGTGCCAGCAGCAATGGACAGTGGAGACCTGGAAACACCATATATTTT	CASSNGQWRPGNTIYF
TRBV5-1	14	-	TRBJ2-3	TGCGCCAGCAGCTTGGGCGGGATTAAAGATACGCAGTATTTT	CASSLGGIKDTQYF
TRBV20-1	11	-	TRBJ1-2	TGCAGTGCTGGGGACATCGGAGGCTACACCTTC	CSAGDIGGYTF
TRBV5-1	15	-	TRBJ2-7	TGCGCCAGCAGCGAGGGTAGCGGACGAACCTACGAGCAGTACTTC	CASSEGSGRTYEQYF
TRBV7-8	14	-	TRBJ1-4	TGTGCCAGCAGGCCGGAGGAGACTAATGAAAAACTGTTTTTT	CASRPEETNEKLFF
TRBV6-5	15	TRBD2	TRBJ2-1	TGTGCCAGCAGACAGGGACTAGCGGGGTGGGATGAGCAGTTCTTC	CASRQGLAGWDEQFF
TRBV28	12	-	TRBJ1-1	TGTGCCGGGAGCGGGGTGAACACTGAAGCTTTCTTT	CAGSGVNTEAFF
TRBV14	15	-	TRBJ1-2	TGTGCCAGCAGCCAGGGGGGGACCGCCGGCTATGGCTACACCTTC	CASSQGGTAGYGYTF
TRBV27	14	TRBD1	TRBJ1-1	TGTGCCAGCAGTCGGACAGGGAGGGACACTGAAGCTTTCTTT	CASSRTGRDTEAFF
TRBV11-2	14	-	TRBJ1-3	TGTGCCAGCAGCTTTGCGAGCTCTGGAAACACCATATATTTT	CASSFASSGNTIYF
TRBV30	13	-	TRBJ1-2	TGTGCCTTTTCCCGCGACAGGCCTTATGGCTACACCTTC	CAFSRDRPYGYTF
TRBV7-3	15	-	TRBJ1-5	TGTGCCAGCAGCTCGGACAGAAATAGCAATCAGCCCCAGCATTTT	CASSSDRNSNQPQHF
TRBV5-1	15	TRBD1	TRBJ2-3	TGCGCCAGCAGCTTGGGGACAGGGGACACAGATACGCAGTATTTT	CASSLGTGDTDTQYF
TRBV11-2	17	TRBD2	TRBJ2-5	TGTGCCAGCAGCTTTCCCGGGACTAGCGGGAGACAGGAGACCCAGTACTTC	CASSFPGTSGRQETQYF
TRBV29-1	15	TRBD1	TRBJ2-7	TGCAGCGTAGACCCCGGGACAGGCTCGACCTACGAGCAGTACTTC	CSVDPGTGSTYEQYF
TRBV6-4	16	-	TRBJ2-3	TGTGCCAGCAGTGACTCGGCTAGCCCCCCGGGTGATACGCAGTATTTT	CASSDSASPPGDTQYF
TRBV7-2	16	TRBD1	TRBJ2-7	TGTGCCAGCAGCTTAGGTCCGTTCGGGACAGCCTACGAGCAGTACTTC	CASSLGPFGTAYEQYF
TRBV25-1	17	-	TRBJ2-6	TGTGCCAGCAGTGAATATTTCGGTAGCTCTGGGGCCAACGTCCTGACTTTC	CASSEYFGSSGANVLTF
TRBV9	14	TRBD2	TRBJ2-1	TGTGCCAGCATGAGCGGGGGCTCCTACAATGAGCAGTTCTTC	CASMSGGSYNEQFF
TRBV4-3	17	-	TRBJ2-7	TGCGCCAGCAGCCAAGGAGAGGATCGCTTAGGGGTATACGAGCAGTACTTC	CASSQGEDRLGVYEQYF
TRBV7-9	13	-	TRBJ1-5	TGTGCCAGCAGCTCGGAGAACAATCAGCCCCAGCATTTT	CASSSENNQPQHF
TRBV5-1	15	TRBD1	TRBJ1-1	TGCGCCAGCAGCGCGCGCAGGGGGCGCAAGGCTGAAGCTTTCTTT	CASSARRGRKAEAFF
TRBV28	13	-	TRBJ2-7	TGTGCCTCCCATGACGCGGCCACCTACGAGCAGTACTTC	CASHDAATYEQYF
TRBV6-6	16	-	TRBJ1-4	TGTGCCAGCAATAACGTCTACGGCCTAACGGAGGAAAAACTGTTTTTT	CASNNVYGLTEEKLFF
TRBV15	14	-	TRBJ2-3	TGTGCCACCAGCAGCTTGACTAGCACAGATACGCAGTATTTT	CATSSLTSTDTQYF
TRBV7-2	14	-	TRBJ2-1	TGTGCCAGCAGCCGACTAGGAGCCTACAATGAGCAGTTCTTC	CASSRLGAYNEQFF
TRBV6-1	14	TRBD1	TRBJ2-7	TGTGCCAGCGTTGACAGGGGAGGCTCCTACGAGCAGTACTTC	CASVDRGGSYEQYF
TRBV5-5	15	TRBD1	TRBJ1-4	TGTGCCAGCAGCTCTACAGGGGGCAGCAGTGAAAAACTGTTTTTT	CASSSTGGSSEKLFF
TRBV25-1	14	-	TRBJ1-1	TGTGCCAGCAGGACTGCAGTTGCGGGCACTGAAGCTTTCTTT	CASRTAVAGTEAFF
TRBV11-1	14	-	TRBJ2-3	TGTGCCAGCAGGAACCAATCCAGTGGAGATACGCAGTATTTT	CASRNQSSGDTQYF
TRBV29-1	13	TRBD2	TRBJ2-1	TGCAGCGTTGCCCCTAGCGGAAACAATGAGCAGTTCTTC	CSVAPSGNNEQFF
TRBV28	15	TRBD1	TRBJ1-3	TGTGCCAGCAGCCCAGGGGGGAGGCCAGGAAACACCATATATTTT	CASSPGGRPGNTIYF
TRBV4-1	16	TRBD1	TRBJ2-5	TGCGCCAGCAGCCAAGAGGTCCGGGACAGGGGAAAGACCCAGTACTTC	CASSQEVRDRGKTQYF
TRBV6-1	17	TRBD2	TRBJ2-3	TGTGCCAGCAGTGAAGGGGGTGGCGGGGGACCCACAGATACGCAGTATTTT	CASSEGGGGGPTDTQYF
TRBV13	15	TRBD1	TRBJ2-7	TGTGCCAGCAGCTTACAAGCAGGGGGCGTGACATTTCAGTACTTC	CASSLQAGGVTFQYF
TRBV15	15	TRBD1	TRBJ2-1	TGTGCCACCAGCAGGACAGGGAGCTCCTACAATGAGCAGTTCTTC	CATSRTGSSYNEQFF
TRBV27	17	TRBD2	TRBJ2-3	TGTGCCAGCAGTTCCCGGACTAGCGGGGGGGCGGGGGGTACGCAGTATTTT	CASSSRTSGGAGGTQYF
TRBV6-5	14	TRBD1	TRBJ2-5	TGTGCCAGCAGCCGGACAGGGCAAAGAGAGACCCAGTACTTC	CASSRTGQRETQYF
TRBV30	14	-	TRBJ2-7	TGTGCCTGGAGATACGGCAGGTCCTCCTACGAGCAGTACTTC	CAWRYGRSSYEQYF
TRBV5-1	14	-	TRBJ2-3	TGCGCCAGCAGCTTATACGGGTACTCAGATACGCAGTATTTT	CASSLYGYSDTQYF
TRBV6-1	15	-	TRBJ1-5	TGTGCCAGCACCCTTTTTTTAGGAGCGGAACAGCCCCAGCATTTT	CASTLFLGAEQPQHF
TRBV4-2	19	TRBD1	TRBJ2-6	TGTGCCAGCAGCCAAGTTTCCAATACAGGGGACTCTGGGGCCAACGTCCTGACTTTC	CASSQVSNTGDSGANVLTF